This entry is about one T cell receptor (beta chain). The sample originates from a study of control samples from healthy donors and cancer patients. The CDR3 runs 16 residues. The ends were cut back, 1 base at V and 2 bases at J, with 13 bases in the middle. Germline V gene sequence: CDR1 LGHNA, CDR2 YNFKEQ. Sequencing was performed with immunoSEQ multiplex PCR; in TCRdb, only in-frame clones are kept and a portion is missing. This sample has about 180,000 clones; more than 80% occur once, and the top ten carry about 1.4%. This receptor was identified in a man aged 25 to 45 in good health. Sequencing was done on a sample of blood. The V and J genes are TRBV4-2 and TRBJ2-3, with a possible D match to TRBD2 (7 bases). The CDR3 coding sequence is TGTGCCAGCAGCCAAGGGGAGGGGGGAACCACAGATACGCAGTATTTT. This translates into CASSQGEGGTTDTQYF.